This passage covers 14 T cell receptor beta chains from one sample sequenced in a study of OX40 agonist ivuxolimab in advanced cancers. Library construction relied on the immunoSEQ multiplex PCR assay. TCRdb obtained this table from immuneACCESS and retained in-frame rearrangements with V and J assigned. These tables miss some clones; where compared with another copy, unresolved V genes account for less than half of the shortfall, and the remainder is unexplained. In all, the sample holds some 97,000 clones, and around 91% of those were seen once. The ten largest clonotypes hold around 0.15% of the sample. Sequencing was performed on CD4+ or CD8+ T cells sorted from blood, taken in a trial of the OX40 agonist ivuxolimab. Every receptor here comes from an adult with an advanced solid tumor such as melanoma, head and neck, liver or kidney cancer.

The chain uses TRBV9 and TRBJ2-2; D is undetermined. There are 14 residues in the CDR3. The germline V gene encodes CDR1 SGDLS and CDR2 YYNGEE. With 0 bases removed from V and 2 bases from J, the gap between germline ends came to 5 bases. The CDR3 here is CASSVGANTGELFF. CDR3 coding DNA: TGTGCCAGCAGCGTAGGAGCAAACACCGGGGAGCTGTTTTTT.

The V gene is TRBV10-1, the J gene TRBJ1-2; D not resolved. The CDR3 covers 13 residues. Trimming cost V 4 bases and J 7 bases, with 13 bases left between them. Germline CDR1 is WNHNN and CDR2 is SYGVQD (reference sequence). CDR3 bases: TGCGCCAGCAGTGGTGGAAGGTTCGGTGGCTACACCTTC. Translated, it gives CASSGGRFGGYTF.

The V gene is TRBV28, the J gene TRBJ2-3; tentatively, D is TRBD1 (5 bases). The germline V gene encodes CDR1 MDHEN and CDR2 SYDVKM. With 5 bases removed from V and 4 bases from J, the gap between germline ends came to 16 bases. The CDR3 has 15 amino acids. CDR3 sequence: CASSPSQGHPDTQYF. CDR3 nucleotides: TGTGCCAGCAGTCCATCGCAGGGTCACCCAGATACGCAGTATTTT.

This clone came up once. For the CDR3, the DNA is TGCGCCAGCAGCTTGGGGACGAGAAAAACTAAAAACATTCAGTACTTC. This translates into CASSLGTRKTKNIQYF. The rearrangement uses TRBV5-1 and TRBJ2-4; D is unresolved. V was pared by 0 bases and J by 4 bases, with 14 bases between. The CDR3 spans 16 residues. Looked up from germline, CDR1 is SGHRS and CDR2 is YFSETQ.

The V and J genes are TRBV6-1 and TRBJ1-3; no clear D gene. V was pared by 3 bases and J by 0 bases, with 15 bases between. The CDR3 is made up of 17 amino acids. The germline CDR1 and CDR2 sequences are MNHNS and SASEGT. CDR3 nucleotide sequence: TGTGCCAGCAGTGAGAGAAAGGGAACATCCTCTGGAAACACCATATATTTT. It is translated as CASSERKGTSSGNTIYF.

The CDR3 sequence: CASSPGGSTDTQYF. The CDR3 DNA is TGCGCCAGCAGCCCGGGGGGTAGCACAGATACGCAGTATTTT. This chain connects TRBV5-1 to TRBJ2-3; 7 bases line up with TRBD2. Trimming cost V 4 bases and J 0 bases; bases outside gene matches: 2. The germline CDR1 and CDR2 sequences are SGHRS and YFSETQ. This CDR3 is built from 14 residues. Supplemented by reference TRBV5-1 and TRBJ2-3, the full variable domain reads KAGVTQTPRYLIKTRGQQVTLSCSPISGHRSVSWYQQTPGQGLQFLFEYFSETQRNKGNFPGRFSGRQFSNSRSEMNVSTLELGDSALYLCASSPGGSTDTQYFGPGTRLTVL.

This clone was counted between two and nine times. The chain employs TRBV7-9 and TRBJ1-4, with D perhaps matching TRBD1 (6 bases). The CDR3 spans 14 residues. Germline CDR1 SEHNR, CDR2 FQNEAQ (reference sequence). The germline V and J ends were trimmed by 1 base and 7 bases, with 10 bases remaining between them. The CDR3 DNA reads TGTGCCAGCAGCTTAGGGGGGCCGGCTGAAAAACTGTTTTTT. Its protein product is CASSLGGPAEKLFF.

V is TRBV7-2 and J is TRBJ2-4; 9 bases line up with TRBD1. The CDR3 spans 14 residues. Per the germline V gene, CDR1 is SGHTA and CDR2 is FQGNSA. V dropped 5 bases and J dropped 4; count of bases not matched to a gene: 3. The CDR3 region is CASSAGTGKNIQYF. In nucleotides, the CDR3 is TGTGCCAGCAGCGCCGGGACAGGGAAAAACATTCAGTACTTC.

The chain recombines TRBV13 with TRBJ2-3; D gene uncertain. The CDR3 sequence is 13 residues long. Germline-derived CDR1 and CDR2 are PRHDT and FYEKMQ (reference sequence). Trimming removed 0 bases from V and 0 bases from J, with 1 base in between. In DNA form, the CDR3 reads TGTGCCAGCAGCTTAGGAAGCACAGATACGCAGTATTTT. It codes for CASSLGSTDTQYF.

This clone was counted a few times. J is TRBJ2-1 and V is TRBV2, with unresolved D. Trimming pared 2 bases from V and 12 bases from J, leaving 8 bases between. Germline assignment: CDR1 SNHLY and CDR2 FYNNEI. The length of the CDR3 is 11 residues. CDR3 nucleotide sequence: TGTGCCAGCAGTGAATTGCTTGGGCAGTTCTTC. It codes for CASSELLGQFF.

For the CDR3, the DNA is TGTGCCACCAGCAGTATGGGACTCCGAAGGACTGAAGCTTTCTTT. Amino acids: CATSSMGLRRTEAFF. V and J are TRBV15 and TRBJ1-1, with a tentative D call TRBD1 (5 bases). Germline loops: CDR1 LNHNV, CDR2 YYDKDF (reference sequence). The CDR3 length is 15 residues. The germline V and J ends were trimmed by 3 bases and 5 bases, with 16 bases remaining between them.

The chain uses TRBV2 and TRBJ2-3; perhaps TRBD2 as D (6 bases). The CDR3 covers 14 residues. Looked up from germline, CDR1 is SNHLY and CDR2 is FYNNEI. The V and J ends lost 7 bases and 6 bases respectively, with 17 bases between them. For the CDR3, the DNA is TGTGCCAGCATGGAGGGCGGGCCGTTGGATACGCAGTATTTT. This translates into CASMEGGPLDTQYF.

The V call is TRBV27, the J call TRBJ1-6; no reliable D call. Trimming stripped 3 bases from V and 7 bases from J, with 7 bases between. CDR3 length equals 13 residues. Germline loops: CDR1 MNHEY, CDR2 SMNVEV (reference sequence). The CDR3 DNA follows: TGTGCCAGCAGTTTCGGGCTAAATTCACCCCTCCACTTT. This sequence encodes CASSFGLNSPLHF.

CDR3 residues: CSVGETGGSSYEQYF. CDR3 coding DNA: TGCAGCGTTGGGGAGACTGGCGGCAGCTCCTACGAGCAGTACTTC. The chain joins TRBV29-1 to TRBJ2-7; maybe TRBD2 (5 bases). CDR3 length equals 15 residues. CDR1 is SQVTM, CDR2 ANQGSEA, per germline. V was clipped by 4 bases and J by 0 bases, with 16 bases between them.